What follows describes a single T cell receptor beta chain. Measured with immunoSEQ multiplex PCR; TCRdb has only the in-frame clones, and not every one. The sample lists some 30,000 clones, roughly 86% occurring once. The sample comes from a study of preoperative IRX-2 immunotherapy in early breast cancer. Treatment reported: preoperative locoregional IRX-2 cytokine immunotherapy. Samples came from a phase Ib trial of preoperative locoregional IRX-2 cytokine immunotherapy. The germline gives CDR1 MNHGY, CDR2 SAAAGT. This CDR3 contains 13 residues. Between the trimmed V and J ends, which lost 5 bases and 7 bases, there was a span of 14 bases.

The material was tumor tissue, obtained after IRX-2 immunotherapy. The chain is built from TRBV6-8 and TRBJ1-1; D might be TRBD1 (6 bases). The clonotype was recovered from a human donor with breast cancer. DNA of the CDR3: TGTGCCAGCAGTAAATCCGGGACACGTGAAGCTTTCTTT. This codes for CASSKSGTREAFF.